This is a list of T cell receptor beta chains from one sample in a study of blood T cell repertoires in COVID-19. TCRdb's copy holds only in-frame clones and misses some; the assay was immunoSEQ multiplex PCR. The sample shows under 500,000 clones, 80% to 90% of them seen only once. The source material was PBMCs or T cells enriched from blood (not recorded which). The receptors were gathered from a man aged 25 to 40 who had recovered from COVID-19. Both conserved end residues are part of each CDR3. Each record gives: V gene, D gene, clone size, J gene, CDR3 DNA, CDR3 protein. A D gene is named only where the DNA matches it firmly. Where a row states a size, it is once, few, many or the class of an expanded clone; other rows omit it.

TRBV9	TRBD2	.	TRBJ2-2	TGTGCCAGCAGCGGGACTAGCGGGAGGGAGTCGGTCGGGGAGCTGTTTTTT	CASSGTSGRESVGELFF
TRBV5-6	.	.	TRBJ2-2	TGTGCCAGCAGCCAAAACCCTAAGACTGGCTACACCGGGGAGCTGTTTTTT	CASSQNPKTGYTGELFF
TRBV28	.	.	TRBJ2-1	TGTGCCAGCAGTTTTAGGGGGTATAATAGAAATGAGCAGTTCTTC	CASSFRGYNRNEQFF
TRBV2	TRBD1	few	TRBJ1-5	TGTGCCAGCAGAGACCGGGACAGGGTTTTTCAGCCCCAGCATTTT	CASRDRDRVFQPQHF
TRBV2	TRBD1	.	TRBJ1-2	TGTGCCAGCATGGACAGGGGGATCTATGGCTACACCTTC	CASMDRGIYGYTF
TRBV28	TRBD2	.	TRBJ2-7	TGTGCCAGCACCGAATACATCTGGGTGGGAGGGCCACACGAGCAGTACTTC	CASTEYIWVGGPHEQYF
TRBV19	TRBD1	.	TRBJ1-1	TGTGCCAGTACTCTAGGGACAGGGGAAAGCGACATGAACACTGAAGCTTTCTTT	CASTLGTGESDMNTEAFF
TRBV5-1	TRBD1	.	TRBJ1-1	TGCGCCAGCAGCGGCGGGACAGGGGGTGTTGAAGCTTTCTTT	CASSGGTGGVEAFF
TRBV13	.	.	TRBJ2-2	TGTGCCAGTCGGGACTCCGGGGCCACCGGGGAGCTGTTTTTT	CASRDSGATGELFF
TRBV27	TRBD2	.	TRBJ2-7	TGTGCCAGCAGAATCAACCAACTAGCGGGACTGGGAGAGCAGTACTTC	CASRINQLAGLGEQYF
TRBV5-1	.	.	TRBJ2-7	TGCGCCAGCAGCCTCCTTGTAACGGAGTCCTTCTACGAGCAGTACTTC	CASSLLVTESFYEQYF
TRBV5-1	TRBD1	.	TRBJ2-6	TGCGCCAGCAGCCTAGTTCCCCACAGGGGTACGGGGGCCAACGTCCTGACTTTC	CASSLVPHRGTGANVLTF
TRBV13	TRBD2	.	TRBJ2-1	TGTGCCAGCAGCTTAGGCACTAGCGGGAGCCCTGAGCAGTTCTTC	CASSLGTSGSPEQFF
TRBV5-1	TRBD1	.	TRBJ2-3	TGCGCCAGCAGGAGGGACAGGGAGGCAGATACGCAGTATTTT	CASRRDREADTQYF
TRBV12-3/TRBV12-4	.	once	TRBJ2-7	TGTGCCAGCAGTTCTACTAGCTCCTACGAGCAGTACTTC	CASSSTSSYEQYF
TRBV7-9	.	.	TRBJ2-2	TGTGCCAGCAGCCACCCGGAGGGCAGGGCGAAGGGGGAGCTGTTTTTT	CASSHPEGRAKGELFF
TRBV30	TRBD2	few	TRBJ2-3	TGTGCCGGGATAGCGGGAGGTTTCGATACGCAGTATTTT	CAGIAGGFDTQYF
TRBV19	TRBD1	.	TRBJ1-6	TGTGCCAGTAGTATGGGGACAGGGGATTCACCCCTCCACTTT	CASSMGTGDSPLHF
TRBV29-1	.	.	TRBJ2-3	TGCAGCGTTGAAATTGCTTTAGCGTTGTATACGCAGTATTTT	CSVEIALALYTQYF
TRBV4-2	.	.	TRBJ1-4	TGTGCCAGCAGCCAAGGTGGGGGGGCGGATTTGAATGAAAAACTGTTTTTT	CASSQGGGADLNEKLFF
TRBV7-9	TRBD2	.	TRBJ2-7	TGTGCCAGCAGCTCCAAACTAGCGGGTATCAACGAGCAGTACTTC	CASSSKLAGINEQYF
TRBV5-4	TRBD1	.	TRBJ2-7	TGTGCCAGCAGCTTGGGCCGGACAGGGGACTACGAGCAGTACTTC	CASSLGRTGDYEQYF
TRBV28	TRBD1	.	TRBJ2-3	TGTGCCAGCAGGGACAACAGGGGGCGAGTCACAGATACGCAGTATTTT	CASRDNRGRVTDTQYF
TRBV24-1	.	.	TRBJ1-2	TGTGCCACCAGTGACAGGGGACAAGACTATGGCTACACCTTC	CATSDRGQDYGYTF
TRBV5-8	TRBD1	once	TRBJ1-1	TGTGCCAGCAGCTTGGAGGGGTGGGGGTACAGGGGAGAAGCTTTCTTT	CASSLEGWGYRGEAFF
TRBV5-6	.	.	TRBJ1-5	TGTGCCAGCAGCTTGGGTCAGGAGGGAGAGCCCCAGCATTTT	CASSLGQEGEPQHF
TRBV29-1	.	.	TRBJ1-4	TGCAGCGTCGCCCCAGGGTCAACTAATGAAAAACTGTTTTTT	CSVAPGSTNEKLFF
TRBV15	TRBD2	.	TRBJ2-2	TGTGCCACCAGCAGAGATCCGGGGGAGGGCCGCACCGGGGAGCTGTTTTTT	CATSRDPGEGRTGELFF
TRBV28	.	.	TRBJ1-2	TGTGCCAGCAACTTACAGGGTTATGGCTACACCTTC	CASNLQGYGYTF
TRBV7-8	.	once	TRBJ2-5	TGTGCCAGCAACCACAGGGCCCAAGAGACCCAGTACTTC	CASNHRAQETQYF
TRBV6-5	.	.	TRBJ1-2	TGTGCCAGTGAACATAACTATGGCTACACCTTC	CASEHNYGYTF
TRBV20-1	.	.	TRBJ1-1	TGTAGTGCTAGAGCGTCCAGTCAAGCTTTCTTT	CSARASSQAFF
TRBV6-6	.	.	TRBJ1-5	TGTGCCAGCAGGGACTGGGGTGGTAGCAATCAGCCCCAGCATTTT	CASRDWGGSNQPQHF
TRBV19	.	many	TRBJ1-6	TGTGCCAGTACCCCACTGCCCCGGGAGGATAGGAGCTCCTATAATTCACCCCTCCACTTT	CASTPLPREDRSSYNSPLHF
TRBV4-1	TRBD2	.	TRBJ2-1	TGCGCCAGCAGCCAAGTTCAACTAGCGCACTACAATGAGCAGTTCTTC	CASSQVQLAHYNEQFF
TRBV7-8	.	.	TRBJ2-1	TGTGCCAGCAGCCAACTAGTTTCTACTGAGCAGTTCTTC	CASSQLVSTEQFF
TRBV10-2	.	.	TRBJ2-7	TGCGCCAGCACAATCGACTCGTCCTCCTACGAGCAGTACTTC	CASTIDSSSYEQYF
TRBV18	.	.	TRBJ1-4	TGTGCCAGCTCACCAGCAGCTAATGAAAAACTGTTTTTT	CASSPAANEKLFF
TRBV7-9	TRBD2	.	TRBJ2-7	TGTGCCAGCAGCAGACTAGCGGGAGCCTACGAGCAGTACTTC	CASSRLAGAYEQYF
TRBV9	TRBD2	.	TRBJ2-2	TGTGCCAGCGAGGGACTAGCGAGGACCGGGGAGCTGTTTTTT	CASEGLARTGELFF
TRBV10-3	TRBD2	.	TRBJ2-1	TGTGCCATCAGCCTTAGCGGGAGTGGCTCCTACAATGAGCAGTTCTTC	CAISLSGSGSYNEQFF
TRBV6-6	TRBD2	.	TRBJ2-5	TGTGCCAGCAGTGCCCGGGACTATTGGGAGACCCAGTACTTC	CASSARDYWETQYF